These 2 T cell receptor gamma chains share one sample of origin, sequenced in a study of γδ T cells in repeated Plasmodium falciparum infection. TCRdb re-analyzed the multiplex PCR reads via CATT. The table includes over 5,000 gamma-chain clones, 3% to 3.5% detected once. Vgamma9/Vdelta2+ and Vdelta2-negative gammadelta T cells were flow-sorted from PBMC for bulk sequencing. Sequenced material: gamma-delta T cells from blood. All receptors derive from a pool of human donors (malaria-infected and uninfected, not separated).

This clone was detected many times. TCRdb attributes to this sequence the protein of a much larger clone, which differs from the DNA translation at residue 7; a read error is likely, and the protein displayed is translated from the DNA. J is TRGJ1 or TRGJ2 and V is TRGV8. Trimming removed 0 bases from V and 7 bases from J; junction bases left unmatched: 6. The CDR3 covers 13 residues. Germline V gives CDR1 VENAVY, CDR2 YDSYNSRV. The CDR3: CATWDRQRYKKLF. The DNA of the CDR3 is TGTGCCACCTGGGATAGGCAGAGGTATAAGAAACTCTTT.

Comment on this clone: The protein TCRdb gives is from a much larger clone and does not agree with this DNA's translation at residue 3, likely a read error; the protein shown here comes from the DNA. Here the CDR3 reads CAAWDGPLSTRYYYKKLF. In DNA, the CDR3 is TGTGCCGCCTGGGATGGGCCTTTGTCGACGAGGTATTATTATAAGAAACTCTTT. The rearrangement joins TRGV4 to TRGJ1 or TRGJ2. Germline matching of the DNA provided the J gene here, since TCRdb leaves it blank. The CDR3 contains 18 residues. Germline CDR1 EGSTGY, CDR2 YDSYTSSV.